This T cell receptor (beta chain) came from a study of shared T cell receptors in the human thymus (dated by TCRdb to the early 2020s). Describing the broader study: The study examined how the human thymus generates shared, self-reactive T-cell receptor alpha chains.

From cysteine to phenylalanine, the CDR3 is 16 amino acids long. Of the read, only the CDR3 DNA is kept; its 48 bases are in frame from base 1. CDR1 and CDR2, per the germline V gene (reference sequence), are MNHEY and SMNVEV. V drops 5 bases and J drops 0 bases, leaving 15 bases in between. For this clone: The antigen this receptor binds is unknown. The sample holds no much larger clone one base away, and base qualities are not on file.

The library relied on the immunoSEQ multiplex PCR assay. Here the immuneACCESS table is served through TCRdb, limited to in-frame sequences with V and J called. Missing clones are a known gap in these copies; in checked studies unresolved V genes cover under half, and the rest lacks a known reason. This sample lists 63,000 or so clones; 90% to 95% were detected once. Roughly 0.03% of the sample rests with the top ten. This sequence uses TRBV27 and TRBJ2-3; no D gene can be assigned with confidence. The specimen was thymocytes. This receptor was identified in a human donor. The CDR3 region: CASSDPSRVSTDTQYF. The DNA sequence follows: TGTGCCAGCAGTGACCCCTCGCGAGTAAGCACAGATACGCAGTATTTT.